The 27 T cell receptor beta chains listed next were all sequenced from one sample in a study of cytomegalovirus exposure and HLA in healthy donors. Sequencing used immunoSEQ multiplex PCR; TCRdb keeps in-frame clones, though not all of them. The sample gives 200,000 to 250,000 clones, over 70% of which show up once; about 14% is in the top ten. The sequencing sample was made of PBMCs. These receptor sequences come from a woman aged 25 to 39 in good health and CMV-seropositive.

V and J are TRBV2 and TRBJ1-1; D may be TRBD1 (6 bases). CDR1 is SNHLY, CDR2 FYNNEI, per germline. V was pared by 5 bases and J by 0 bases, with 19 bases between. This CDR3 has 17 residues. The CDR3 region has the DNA TGTGCCAGCAGTCCTACCCTACAGGGATTCATGAACACTGAAGCTTTCTTT. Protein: CASSPTLQGFMNTEAFF.

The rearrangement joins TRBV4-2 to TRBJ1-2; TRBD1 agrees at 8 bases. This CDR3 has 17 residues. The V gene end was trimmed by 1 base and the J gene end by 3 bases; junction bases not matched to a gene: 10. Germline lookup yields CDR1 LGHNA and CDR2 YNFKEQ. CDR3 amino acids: CASSQGFSGGADYGYTF. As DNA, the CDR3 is TGTGCCAGCAGCCAAGGCTTTTCAGGGGGCGCGGACTATGGCTACACCTTC.

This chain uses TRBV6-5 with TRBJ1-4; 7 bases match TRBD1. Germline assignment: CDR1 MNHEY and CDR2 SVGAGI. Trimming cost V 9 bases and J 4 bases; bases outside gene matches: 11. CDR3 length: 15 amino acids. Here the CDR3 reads CASTITGALNEKLFF. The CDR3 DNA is TGTGCCAGTACGATTACAGGGGCCCTTAATGAAAAACTGTTTTTT.

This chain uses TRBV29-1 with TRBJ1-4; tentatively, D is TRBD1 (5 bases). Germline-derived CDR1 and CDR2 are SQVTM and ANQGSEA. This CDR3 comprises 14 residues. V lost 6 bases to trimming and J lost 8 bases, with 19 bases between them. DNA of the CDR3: TGCAGCGTCATCGAGGCGGGGGTGAGGGAAAAACTGTTTTTT. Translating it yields CSVIEAGVREKLFF.

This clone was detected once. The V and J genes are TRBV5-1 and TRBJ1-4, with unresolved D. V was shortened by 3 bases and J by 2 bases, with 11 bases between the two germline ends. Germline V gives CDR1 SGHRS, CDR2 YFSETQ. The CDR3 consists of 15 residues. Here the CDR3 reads CASSYGGVTNEKLFF. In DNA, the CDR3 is TGCGCCAGCAGCTATGGTGGGGTCACTAATGAAAAACTGTTTTTT. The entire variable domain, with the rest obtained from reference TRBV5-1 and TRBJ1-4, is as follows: KAGVTQTPRYLIKTRGQQVTLSCSPISGHRSVSWYQQTPGQGLQFLFEYFSETQRNKGNFPGRFSGRQFSNSRSEMNVSTLELGDSALYLCASSYGGVTNEKLFFGSGTQLSVL.

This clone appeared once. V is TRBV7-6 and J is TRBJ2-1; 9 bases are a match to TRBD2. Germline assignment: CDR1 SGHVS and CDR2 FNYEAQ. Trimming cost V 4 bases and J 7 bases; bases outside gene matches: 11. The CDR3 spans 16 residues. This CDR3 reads CASSSSGTSHTNEQFF. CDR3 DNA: TGTGCCAGCAGCTCATCCGGGACTAGCCATACGAATGAGCAGTTCTTC.

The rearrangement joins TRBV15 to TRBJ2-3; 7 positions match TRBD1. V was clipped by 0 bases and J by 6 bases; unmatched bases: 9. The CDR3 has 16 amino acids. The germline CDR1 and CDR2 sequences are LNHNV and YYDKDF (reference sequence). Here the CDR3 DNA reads TGTGCCACCAGCAGAGATCTACGGACAGGCGGCGATACGCAGTATTTT. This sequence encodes CATSRDLRTGGDTQYF.

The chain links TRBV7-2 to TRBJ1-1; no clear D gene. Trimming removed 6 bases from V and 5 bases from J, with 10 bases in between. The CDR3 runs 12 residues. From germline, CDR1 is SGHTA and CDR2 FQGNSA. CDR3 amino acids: CASSFRLTEAFF. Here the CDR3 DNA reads TGTGCCAGCAGTTTCAGACTTACTGAAGCTTTCTTT.

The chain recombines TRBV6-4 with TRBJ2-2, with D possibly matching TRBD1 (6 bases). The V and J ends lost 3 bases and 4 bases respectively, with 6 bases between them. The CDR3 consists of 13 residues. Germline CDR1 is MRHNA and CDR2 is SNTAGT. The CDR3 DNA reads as TGTGCCAGCAGTGAGACAGGCACCGGGGAGCTGTTTTTT. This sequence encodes CASSETGTGELFF.

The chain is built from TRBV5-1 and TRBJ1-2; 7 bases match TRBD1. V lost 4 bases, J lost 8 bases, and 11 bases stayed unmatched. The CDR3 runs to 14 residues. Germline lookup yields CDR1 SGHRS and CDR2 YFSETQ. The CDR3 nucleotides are TGCGCCAGCAGCCCTACGGAGGGGGCGCGGGGCTACACCTTC. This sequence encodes CASSPTEGARGYTF.

CDR3: CASGGTATRVNYGYTF. Written as DNA, the CDR3 is TGTGCCAGCGGTGGAACAGCAACCCGTGTTAACTATGGCTACACCTTC. The chain carries TRBV6-1 and TRBJ1-2; D is unresolved. CDR3 size: 16 residues. V shed 8 bases and J shed 1 base, with 20 bases lying between them. In germline, CDR1 is MNHNS, CDR2 SASEGT.

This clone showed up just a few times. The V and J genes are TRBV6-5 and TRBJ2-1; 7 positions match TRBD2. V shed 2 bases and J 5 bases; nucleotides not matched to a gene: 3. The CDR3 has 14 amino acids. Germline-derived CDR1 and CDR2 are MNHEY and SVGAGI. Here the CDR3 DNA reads TGTGCCAGCAGTTACCAGCGGGGCCACAATGAGCAGTTCTTC. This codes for CASSYQRGHNEQFF.

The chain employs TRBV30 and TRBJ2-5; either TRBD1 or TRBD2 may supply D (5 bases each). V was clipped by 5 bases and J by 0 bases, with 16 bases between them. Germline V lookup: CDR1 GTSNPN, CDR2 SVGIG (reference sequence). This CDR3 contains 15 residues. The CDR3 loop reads CAWRRDRLYQETQYF. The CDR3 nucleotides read TGTGCCTGGCGCCGGGACCGCTTGTACCAAGAGACCCAGTACTTC.

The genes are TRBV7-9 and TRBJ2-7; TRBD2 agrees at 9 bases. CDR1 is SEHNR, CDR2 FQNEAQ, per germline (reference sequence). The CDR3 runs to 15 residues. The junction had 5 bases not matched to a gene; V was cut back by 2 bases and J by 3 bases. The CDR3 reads CASSLSLTSGYEQYF. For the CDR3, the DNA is TGTGCCAGCAGCTTATCACTGACTAGCGGCTACGAGCAGTACTTC.

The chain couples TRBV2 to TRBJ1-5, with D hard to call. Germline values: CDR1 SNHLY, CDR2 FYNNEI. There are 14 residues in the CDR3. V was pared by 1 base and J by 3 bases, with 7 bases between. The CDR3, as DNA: TGTGCCAGCAGTGAAGGGGGTCACAATCAGCCCCAGCATTTT. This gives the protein CASSEGGHNQPQHF.

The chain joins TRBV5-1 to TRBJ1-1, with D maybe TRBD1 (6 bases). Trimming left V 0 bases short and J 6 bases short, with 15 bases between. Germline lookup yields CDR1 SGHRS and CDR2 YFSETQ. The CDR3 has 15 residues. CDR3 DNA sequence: TGCGCCAGCAGCTTGGCCCGGGGGCGCGGATCTGAAGCTTTCTTT. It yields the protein CASSLARGRGSEAFF.

CDR3 protein: CASSWDRVNTEAFF. The CDR3 DNA is TGTGCCAGCAGCTGGGACAGGGTGAACACTGAAGCTTTCTTT. This sequence joins TRBV5-5 and TRBJ1-1; 9 bases align to TRBD1. Germline V CDR1 and CDR2: SGHKS, YYEKEE (reference sequence). V gave up 3 bases and J gave up 0 bases; unmatched junction bases: 0. This CDR3 comprises 14 residues.

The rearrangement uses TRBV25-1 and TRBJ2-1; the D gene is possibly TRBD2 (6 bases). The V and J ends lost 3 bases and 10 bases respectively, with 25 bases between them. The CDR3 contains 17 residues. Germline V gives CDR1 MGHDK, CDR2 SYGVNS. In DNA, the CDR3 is TGTGCCAGCAGTGAGGGTGGCGGGACCGAGGATAGAGGGGAGCAGTTCTTC. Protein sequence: CASSEGGGTEDRGEQFF.

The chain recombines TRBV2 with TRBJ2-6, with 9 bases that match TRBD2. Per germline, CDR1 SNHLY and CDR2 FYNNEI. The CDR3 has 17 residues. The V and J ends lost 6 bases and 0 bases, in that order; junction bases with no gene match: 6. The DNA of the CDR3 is TGTGCCAGCAGCTCTAGCGGGACAAGCTCTGGGGCCAACGTCCTGACTTTC. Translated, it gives CASSSSGTSSGANVLTF.

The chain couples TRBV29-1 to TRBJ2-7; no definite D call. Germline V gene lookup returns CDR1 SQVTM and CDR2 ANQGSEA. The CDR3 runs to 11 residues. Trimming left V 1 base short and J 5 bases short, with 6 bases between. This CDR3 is CSVEAFDEQYF. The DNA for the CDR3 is TGCAGCGTTGAAGCTTTCGACGAGCAGTACTTC.

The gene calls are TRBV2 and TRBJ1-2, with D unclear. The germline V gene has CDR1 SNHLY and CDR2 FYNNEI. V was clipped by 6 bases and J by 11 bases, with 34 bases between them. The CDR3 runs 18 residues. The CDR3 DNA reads TGTGCCAGCAGGAGTCTCAGCACTATAGCTAATTATATGGCTGAATACACCTTC. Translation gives CASRSLSTIANYMAEYTF.

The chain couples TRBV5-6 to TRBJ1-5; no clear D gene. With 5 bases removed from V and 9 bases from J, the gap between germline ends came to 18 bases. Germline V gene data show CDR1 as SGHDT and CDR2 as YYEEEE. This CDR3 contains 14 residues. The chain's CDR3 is CASSSLGSARPQHF. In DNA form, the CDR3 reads TGTGCCAGCAGTTCCCTCGGGTCTGCCAGGCCCCAGCATTTT.

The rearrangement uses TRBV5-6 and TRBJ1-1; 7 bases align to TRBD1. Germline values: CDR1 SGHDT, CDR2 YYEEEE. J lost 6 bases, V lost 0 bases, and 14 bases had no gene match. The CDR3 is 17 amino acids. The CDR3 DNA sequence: TGTGCCAGCAGCTTGGTAATTAAACAGGGGACCTCCGCTGAAGCTTTCTTT. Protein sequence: CASSLVIKQGTSAEAFF.

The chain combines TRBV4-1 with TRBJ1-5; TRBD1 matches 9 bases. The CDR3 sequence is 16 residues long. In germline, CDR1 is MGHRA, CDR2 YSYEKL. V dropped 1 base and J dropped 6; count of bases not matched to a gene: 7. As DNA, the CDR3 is TGCGCCAGCAGCCAAGTGGGACAGGGCTTGTTTCAGCCCCAGCATTTT. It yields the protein CASSQVGQGLFQPQHF.

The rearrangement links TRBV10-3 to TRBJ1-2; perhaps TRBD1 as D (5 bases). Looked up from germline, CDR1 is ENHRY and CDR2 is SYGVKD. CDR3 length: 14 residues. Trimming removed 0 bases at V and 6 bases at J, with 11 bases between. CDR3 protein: CAISESRGLDGYTF. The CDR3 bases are TGTGCCATCAGTGAGTCCCGGGGCCTCGATGGCTACACCTTC.

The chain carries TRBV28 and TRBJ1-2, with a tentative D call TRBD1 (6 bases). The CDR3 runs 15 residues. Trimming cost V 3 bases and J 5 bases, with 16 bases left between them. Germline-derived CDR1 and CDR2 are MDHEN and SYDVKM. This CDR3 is CASSFGEGVSYGYTF. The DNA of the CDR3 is TGTGCCAGCAGTTTTGGGGAGGGGGTCTCTTATGGCTACACCTTC.

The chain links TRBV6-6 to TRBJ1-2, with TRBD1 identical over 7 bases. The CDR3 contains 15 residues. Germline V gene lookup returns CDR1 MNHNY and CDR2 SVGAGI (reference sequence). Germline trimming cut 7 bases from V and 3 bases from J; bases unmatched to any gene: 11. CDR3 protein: CASTLEGQPYYGYTF. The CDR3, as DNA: TGTGCCAGCACCCTTGAGGGACAGCCGTACTATGGCTACACCTTC.